The present T cell receptor (beta chain) was sequenced within a study of CD8 T cells in Susac syndrome. Study in general: Patients with Susac syndrome were therapy-naive, treated with corticosteroids, or treated with intravenous immunoglobulin alone when blood was collected.

The RNA, about 0.45 to 1 ug, was put through reverse transcription using random hexamers. A single record per CDR3 protein comes from TCRdb applying MiXCR to the immunoSEQ multiplex PCR reads. The sample contains about 94,000 distinct CDR3 sequences, just under 95% of which appear only once. Through negative isolation, CD4+ and CD8+ T cells were obtained, while TEMRA cells were enriched using FACS. The clonotype comes from a human donor with Susac syndrome. Input material: CD4+ T cells from PBMCs.

The CDR3 nucleotides are TGTGCCAGCAGCTTAAATGGGCGAGGCAGGGTGAGGGGAAACATTCAGTACTTC. It translates to CASSLNGRGRVRGNIQYF. The rearrangement uses TRBV5-8 and TRBJ2-4; D is tentatively TRBD1 or TRBD2 (5 bases each). The germline V and J ends were trimmed by 2 bases and 6 bases, with 24 bases remaining between them. Per germline, CDR1 SGHTS and CDR2 YDEGEE. The CDR3 length is 18 residues.